This T cell receptor (beta chain) was sequenced in a study of cytomegalovirus exposure and HLA in healthy donors. This CDR3 region has 14 residues. CDR1 and CDR2 (germline): SGHNT, YYREEE (reference sequence). V shed 5 bases and J 5 bases; nucleotides not matched to a gene: 7. Both 60 Vbeta primers and 13 Jbeta primers went into the PCR. Clones were read by immunoSEQ multiplex PCR, and TCRdb kept only the in-frame ones, dropping some. Among under 150,000 clones listed, 83% were seen once. This clone has just one count. The chain has TRBV5-4 and TRBJ2-5; TRBD1 agrees at 9 bases. The sequenced sample was PBMCs. This receptor was obtained from a girl aged 2 to 9 in good health and CMV-seronegative. This chain's CDR3 is CASSFTGTGETQYF. The CDR3 coding sequence is TGTGCCAGCAGTTTCACCGGGACAGGGGAGACCCAGTACTTC.